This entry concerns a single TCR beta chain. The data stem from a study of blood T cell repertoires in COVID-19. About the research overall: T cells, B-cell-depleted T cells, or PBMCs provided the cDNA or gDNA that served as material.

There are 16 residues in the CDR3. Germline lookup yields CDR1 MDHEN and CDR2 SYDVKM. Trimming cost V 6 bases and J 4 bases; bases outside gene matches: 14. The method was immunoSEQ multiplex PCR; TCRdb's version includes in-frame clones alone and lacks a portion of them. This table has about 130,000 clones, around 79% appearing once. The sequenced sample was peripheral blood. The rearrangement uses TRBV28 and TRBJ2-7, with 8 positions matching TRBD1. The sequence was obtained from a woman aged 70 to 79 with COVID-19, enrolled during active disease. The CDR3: CASRQNRRTGSYEQYF. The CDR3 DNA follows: TGTGCCAGCAGGCAAAACCGCCGGACAGGGAGTTACGAGCAGTACTTC.